Detailed here is one T cell receptor (beta chain). Its antigen is undetermined. Germline assignment: CDR1 SGDLS and CDR2 YYNGEE. V lost 3 bases and J 7 bases, leaving 11 bases between the germline ends. The CDR3 sequence is 13 residues long. The record originates from a study of cytomegalovirus exposure and HLA in healthy donors. Study-level findings and limits: A later look showed TCR association rates differing by HLA locus, highest for DRB1 and lowest for HLA-C. HLA allele associations emerged for around 16,000 TCR beta sequences in a later analysis, at 0.05 false discovery rate.

The primer mix had 60 Vbeta and 13 Jbeta primers. Data came from immunoSEQ multiplex PCR; TCRdb stores just in-frame clones and leaves some out. The data contain 140,000 to 150,000 clones, about 73% of them singletons. The material sequenced was PBMCs. This clonotype was obtained from a middle-aged man in good health and CMV-seropositive. This chain uses TRBV9 with TRBJ1-5, with D maybe TRBD1 (6 bases). The CDR3 DNA is TGTGCCAGCAGCGACACAGGGACCCAGCCCCAGCATTTT. Translating gives CASSDTGTQPQHF. The entire variable domain, with the rest obtained from reference TRBV9 and TRBJ1-5, is as follows: DSGVTQTPKHLITATGQRVTLRCSPRSGDLSVYWYQQSLDQGLQFLIQYYNGEERAKGNILERFSAQQFPDLHSELNLSSLELGDSALYFCASSDTGTQPQHFGDGTRLSIL.